These T cell receptor beta chains were read from a single sample in a study of human T cells and chemical hapten exposure. MiXCR, run by TCRdb on the RACE reads, gives a single entry per CDR3 protein. This table has roughly 120,000 distinct CDR3 sequences, 8.5% to 9.5% appearing once. Sequencing was done on a sample of whole blood. The receptors shown here come from a male donor in good health. Some clones in this sample may be carry-over from other donors' samples. The CDR3 runs from the conserved cysteine through the conserved F or W. Each record gives: clone size, V gene, J gene, D gene, CDR3 DNA, CDR3 protein. The D gene is left open where the match is weak. Clone size is stated in some rows and not others, as once, few, many or a class when expanded.

clone_size: few; v_call: TRBV27; j_call: TRBJ2-3; d_call: -; cdr3_nt: TGTGCCAGCAGTTTGGGCGTCGATCCGGATACGCAGTATTTT; cdr3_aa: CASSLGVDPDTQYF
clone_size: many; v_call: TRBV29-1; j_call: TRBJ2-5; d_call: TRBD2; cdr3_nt: TGCAGCGCATCGCCGACTAGCGGGAGTGAGACCCAGTACTTC; cdr3_aa: CSASPTSGSETQYF
clone_size: -; v_call: TRBV13; j_call: TRBJ2-7; d_call: -; cdr3_nt: TGTGCCAGCAGCTCGACCGCAGGGGGACTCTACGAGCAGTACTTC; cdr3_aa: CASSSTAGGLYEQYF
clone_size: many; v_call: TRBV19; j_call: TRBJ2-7; d_call: TRBD2; cdr3_nt: TGTGCCAGTAGTAACTTCCCCCCGGGACTAGCGGGGGACGAGCAGTACTTC; cdr3_aa: CASSNFPPGLAGDEQYF
clone_size: -; v_call: TRBV18; j_call: TRBJ1-4; d_call: TRBD1; cdr3_nt: TGTGCCAGCTCAGATTACAGGGGAACTAATGAAAAACTGTTTTTT; cdr3_aa: CASSDYRGTNEKLFF
clone_size: few; v_call: TRBV4-2; j_call: TRBJ1-6; d_call: -; cdr3_nt: TGTGCCAGCAGCCAAGATCCGGTAGCCGCTTCACCCCTCCACTTT; cdr3_aa: CASSQDPVAASPLHF
clone_size: many; v_call: TRBV4-1; j_call: TRBJ2-2; d_call: -; cdr3_nt: TGCGCCAGCAGCCAAGAAGCACGGAACTCGAACACCGGGGAGCTGTTTTTT; cdr3_aa: CASSQEARNSNTGELFF
clone_size: -; v_call: TRBV7-8; j_call: TRBJ2-7; d_call: TRBD2; cdr3_nt: TGTGCCAGCAGCTTGGGACTAGGCTCCTACGAGCAGTACTTC; cdr3_aa: CASSLGLGSYEQYF
clone_size: -; v_call: TRBV25-1; j_call: TRBJ2-7; d_call: TRBD1; cdr3_nt: TGTGCCAGCACCACAGGGGGGACAGGGGAAAGCTACGAGCAGTACTTC; cdr3_aa: CASTTGGTGESYEQYF
clone_size: few; v_call: TRBV6-6; j_call: TRBJ1-3; d_call: TRBD1; cdr3_nt: TGTGCCAGCAGGAAACGCCAGCACGAGGGACAGGGGAGTCTGTCTGGAAACACCATATATTTT; cdr3_aa: CASRKRQHEGQGSLSGNTIYF
clone_size: few; v_call: TRBV3-1; j_call: TRBJ2-2; d_call: -; cdr3_nt: TGTGCCAGCAGCCAAGATCGGAGGACCGGGGAGCTGTTTTTT; cdr3_aa: CASSQDRRTGELFF
clone_size: few; v_call: TRBV15; j_call: TRBJ2-7; d_call: -; cdr3_nt: TGTGCCACCAGCAGAGATGGAGGGTACGAGCAGTACTTC; cdr3_aa: CATSRDGGYEQYF
clone_size: -; v_call: TRBV19; j_call: TRBJ1-5; d_call: -; cdr3_nt: TGTGCCAGTAGTTTTCAGAGCAATCAGCCCCAGCATTTT; cdr3_aa: CASSFQSNQPQHF
clone_size: many; v_call: TRBV5-1; j_call: TRBJ2-5; d_call: -; cdr3_nt: TGCGCCAGCAGCTTGGTAGGACGGACCGAAGAGACCCAGTACTTC; cdr3_aa: CASSLVGRTEETQYF
clone_size: many; v_call: TRBV4-2; j_call: TRBJ1-1; d_call: TRBD1; cdr3_nt: TGTGCCAGCAGCCAAGACCCTACAGGGGGCAACAATGAAGCTTTCTTT; cdr3_aa: CASSQDPTGGNNEAFF
clone_size: few; v_call: TRBV14; j_call: TRBJ2-1; d_call: TRBD2; cdr3_nt: TGTGCCAGCAGCCAAGATCTCGGGGGGTGGAATGAGCAGTTCTTC; cdr3_aa: CASSQDLGGWNEQFF
clone_size: many; v_call: TRBV7-6; j_call: TRBJ2-7; d_call: -; cdr3_nt: TGTGCCAGCAGCTTAGAAAGTTATTCCTACGAGCAGTACTTC; cdr3_aa: CASSLESYSYEQYF
clone_size: many; v_call: TRBV27; j_call: TRBJ2-3; d_call: -; cdr3_nt: TGTGCCAGCAGTTTTGTCCGGGGGAGTGGGACAGATACGCAGTATTTT; cdr3_aa: CASSFVRGSGTDTQYF
clone_size: few; v_call: TRBV3-1; j_call: TRBJ2-5; d_call: TRBD1; cdr3_nt: TGTGCCAGCAGCCCGTCTAGGACAGGGATCGAGACCCAGTACTTC; cdr3_aa: CASSPSRTGIETQYF
clone_size: few; v_call: TRBV4-1; j_call: TRBJ2-6; d_call: TRBD1; cdr3_nt: TGCGCCAGCAGCCAAGATGGGGACAGGGGTGACAACGTCCTGACTTTC; cdr3_aa: CASSQDGDRGDNVLTF
clone_size: -; v_call: TRBV24-1; j_call: TRBJ2-1; d_call: TRBD1; cdr3_nt: TGTGCCACCAGCGTCACAGGGGCAATGCGCGAGGAGCAGTTCTTC; cdr3_aa: CATSVTGAMREEQFF
clone_size: many; v_call: TRBV29-1; j_call: TRBJ1-2; d_call: TRBD1; cdr3_nt: TGCAGCGTTGCCACCGACAGGGGACCAACTGGCTACACCTTC; cdr3_aa: CSVATDRGPTGYTF
clone_size: many; v_call: TRBV20-1; j_call: TRBJ2-5; d_call: -; cdr3_nt: TGCAGTGCTAGAGGGGGAGTCCAAGAGACCCAGTACTTC; cdr3_aa: CSARGGVQETQYF
clone_size: few; v_call: TRBV20-1; j_call: TRBJ2-7; d_call: TRBD2; cdr3_nt: TGCAGTGCTAGACCATCGACTAGCTATTCCTACGAGCAGTACTTC; cdr3_aa: CSARPSTSYSYEQYF
clone_size: many; v_call: TRBV20-1; j_call: TRBJ2-1; d_call: -; cdr3_nt: TGCAGTGCTAGAGATCAACTAGCAGCCTACAATGAGCAGTTCTTC; cdr3_aa: CSARDQLAAYNEQFF
clone_size: many; v_call: TRBV6-5; j_call: TRBJ2-7; d_call: TRBD1; cdr3_nt: TGTGCCAGCAGTAACCGGGACAGGGGCCGCGAGCAGTACTTC; cdr3_aa: CASSNRDRGREQYF
clone_size: many; v_call: TRBV6-5; j_call: TRBJ2-3; d_call: -; cdr3_nt: TGTGCCAGCAGTTCCCCTTCGTCTCGGCAGGGGAGCACAGATACGCAGTATTTT; cdr3_aa: CASSSPSSRQGSTDTQYF
clone_size: -; v_call: TRBV7-3; j_call: TRBJ2-2; d_call: -; cdr3_nt: TGTGCCAGCAGCTTAAGGTCGATGGGAAACACCGGGGAGCTGTTTTTT; cdr3_aa: CASSLRSMGNTGELFF
clone_size: -; v_call: TRBV7-7; j_call: TRBJ2-1; d_call: TRBD2; cdr3_nt: TGTGCCAGCAGCGCCGGGAGGGCCTCTTACAATGAGCAGTTCTTC; cdr3_aa: CASSAGRASYNEQFF
clone_size: -; v_call: TRBV20-1; j_call: TRBJ2-1; d_call: -; cdr3_nt: TGCAGTGCTTACCTAGGAGGTGGTTACAATGAGCAGTTCTTC; cdr3_aa: CSAYLGGGYNEQFF
clone_size: -; v_call: TRBV7-9; j_call: TRBJ1-6; d_call: -; cdr3_nt: TGTGCCAGCAGCTCCGTACGGGCCTTAAATAATTCACCCCTCCACTTT; cdr3_aa: CASSSVRALNNSPLHF
clone_size: -; v_call: TRBV6-6; j_call: TRBJ2-7; d_call: TRBD2; cdr3_nt: TGTGCCAGCAGTCCCCACGGACTAGCGGAACCCTACGAGCAGTACTTC; cdr3_aa: CASSPHGLAEPYEQYF
clone_size: many; v_call: TRBV27; j_call: TRBJ2-3; d_call: -; cdr3_nt: TGTGCCAGCAGGTCCGGGAGTATTACAGATACGCAGTATTTT; cdr3_aa: CASRSGSITDTQYF
clone_size: few; v_call: TRBV6-1; j_call: TRBJ2-5; d_call: -; cdr3_nt: TGTGCCATCGTCCGGGACCTCGAAGAGACCCAGTACTTC; cdr3_aa: CAIVRDLEETQYF
clone_size: many; v_call: TRBV12-3/TRBV12-4; j_call: TRBJ1-1; d_call: -; cdr3_nt: TGTGCCAGCAGCCTGACAGTTATGAACACTGAAGCTTTCTTT; cdr3_aa: CASSLTVMNTEAFF
clone_size: few; v_call: TRBV11-2; j_call: TRBJ1-4; d_call: TRBD1; cdr3_nt: TGTGCCAGCAGCTTCGGACAGGGGTGGACTAATGAAAAACTGTTTTTT; cdr3_aa: CASSFGQGWTNEKLFF
clone_size: many; v_call: TRBV27; j_call: TRBJ2-3; d_call: -; cdr3_nt: TGTGCCAGCAGTTTATCCAGTCACACAGATACGCAGTATTTT; cdr3_aa: CASSLSSHTDTQYF
clone_size: -; v_call: TRBV10-3; j_call: TRBJ2-5; d_call: -; cdr3_nt: TGTGCCATCAGTGAAAGGAAAGAGACCCAGTACTTC; cdr3_aa: CAISERKETQYF
clone_size: few; v_call: TRBV28; j_call: TRBJ2-1; d_call: TRBD2; cdr3_nt: TGTGCCAGCAGTTTCCCGGCCATAGCGGGAGTGGCGGTCAATGAGCAGTTCTTC; cdr3_aa: CASSFPAIAGVAVNEQFF
clone_size: -; v_call: TRBV20-1; j_call: TRBJ1-1; d_call: -; cdr3_nt: TGCAGTGCTAGACCAGAGGTCACTGAAGCTTTCTTT; cdr3_aa: CSARPEVTEAFF
clone_size: few; v_call: TRBV29-1; j_call: TRBJ2-3; d_call: -; cdr3_nt: TGCAGCGGCAAAGGGGGCACAGATACGCAGTATTTT; cdr3_aa: CSGKGGTDTQYF
clone_size: -; v_call: TRBV15; j_call: TRBJ2-7; d_call: TRBD2; cdr3_nt: TGTGCCACCAGCAGAACCGGGACTAGCGGAACCTACGAGCAGTACTTC; cdr3_aa: CATSRTGTSGTYEQYF
clone_size: many; v_call: TRBV4-1; j_call: TRBJ1-1; d_call: TRBD1; cdr3_nt: TGCGCCAGCAGCCAAGATGAAGACAGGGACGACACTGAAGCTTTCTTT; cdr3_aa: CASSQDEDRDDTEAFF
clone_size: -; v_call: TRBV5-5; j_call: TRBJ2-5; d_call: -; cdr3_nt: TGTGCCAGAATAAGTGGACAGCAAGAGACCCAGTACTTC; cdr3_aa: CARISGQQETQYF
clone_size: many; v_call: TRBV4-3; j_call: TRBJ2-3; d_call: TRBD2; cdr3_nt: TGCGCCAGCAGCCAAGATCGCGGGGGGGCCCCAGATACGCAGTATTTT; cdr3_aa: CASSQDRGGAPDTQYF